This record covers a single TCR beta chain. Its antigen is not known. The entry originates in a study of cytotoxic CD8 clonotypes in ibrutinib-treated CLL. Study-level findings and limits: The public clonotypes identified were infrequent and showed contraction or stability on treatment. Baseline values of clonality outstripped age-matched healthy donors and followed circulating CD8+ T-cell counts.

Deep sequencing aimed at 1 in 200,000 to 1 in 1 million T cells' resolution. Assay used: immunoSEQ multiplex PCR; TCRdb lists only in-frame clones, some missing. Found here are about 160,000 clones, about four fifths of them singletons; the top ten hold 4.6%. CDR3 size: 15 residues. With 7 bases removed from V and 8 bases from J, the gap between germline ends came to 23 bases. CDR1 MNHEY and CDR2 SVGAGI come from the germline V gene. The specimen comprised PBMCs, sampled after 24 months of ibrutinib treatment. The sequence came from a human donor with chronic lymphocytic leukemia. J is TRBJ1-2 and V is TRBV6-5, with D tentatively TRBD1 (5 bases). CDR3 in amino acids: CASIRGNRDGGGYTF. The CDR3 coding sequence is TGTGCCAGCATTCGGGGTAACCGGGACGGAGGGGGCTACACCTTC.